The 25 T cell receptor beta chains below all came from one sample that was sequenced in a study of T cells in Graves' hyperthyroidism and ophthalmopathy. The CDR3 regions of TCR beta were amplified from RNA transcripts. Carried out on the TCR CDR3, a first-round RT-PCR used the HTBI primer set. TCRdb passed the multiplex PCR reads through MiXCR, listing each CDR3 protein once. Among roughly 500,000 distinct CDR3 sequences listed, 46% were seen once. The sample consisted of peripheral blood or thyroid tissue (not recorded which). The source is an adult woman with Graves' disease, either hyperthyroidism or ophthalmopathy (not recorded which).

This clonotype was seen ten or more times. CDR3 DNA sequence: TGTGCCAGCAGAGAGACAGGACCGGAGACCCAGTACTTC. Protein sequence: CASRETGPETQYF. This chain uses TRBV2 with TRBJ2-5, with D possibly matching TRBD1 (6 bases). From germline, CDR1 is SNHLY and CDR2 FYNNEI. The CDR3 contains 13 residues. With 6 bases removed from V and 5 bases from J, the gap between germline ends came to 13 bases. Full variable domain (missing parts from reference TRBV2 and TRBJ2-5): EPEVTQTPSHQVTQMGQEVILRCVPISNHLYFYWYRQILGQKVEFLVSFYNNEISEKSEIFDDQFSVERPDGSNFTLKIRSTKLEDSAMYFCASRETGPETQYFGPGTRLLVL.

The chain is built from TRBV9 and TRBJ1-2; 7 positions match TRBD1. With V trimmed by 4 bases and J by 5 bases, 8 bases remained unmatched. In germline, CDR1 is SGDLS, CDR2 YYNGEE. The CDR3 loop spans 14 amino acids. For the CDR3, the DNA is TGTGCCAGCAGCCCCCGACAGGGAGAGTATGGCTACACCTTC. Encoded protein: CASSPRQGEYGYTF.

This clonotype has ten or more counts. The chain has TRBV2 and TRBJ1-6, with unresolved D. Trimming left V 8 bases short and J 1 base short, with 12 bases between. CDR1 is SNHLY, CDR2 FYNNEI, per germline. The CDR3 is 15 amino acids. The CDR3 nucleotides are TGTGCCAGCCGAATGGGAGGGTCCTATAATTCACCCCTCCACTTT. Its protein product is CASRMGGSYNSPLHF. Combining the CDR3 with reference TRBV2 and TRBJ1-6 gives the whole variable domain EPEVTQTPSHQVTQMGQEVILRCVPISNHLYFYWYRQILGQKVEFLVSFYNNEISEKSEIFDDQFSVERPDGSNFTLKIRSTKLEDSAMYFCASRMGGSYNSPLHFGNGTRLTVT.

A note on this clonotype: The CDR3 does not close with the conserved phenylalanine or tryptophan, likely indicating a read error. The genes are TRBV7-3 and TRBJ2-5; possibly TRBD1 for D (7 bases). V was cut by 2 bases and J by 3 bases, with 13 bases left in between. This CDR3 has 15 amino acids. The germline CDR1 and CDR2 sequences are SGHTA and FQGTGA. CDR3 loop: CASSLGGTVEETQYL. The CDR3, as DNA: TGTGCCAGCAGCTTAGGAGGGACAGTCGAAGAGACCCAGTACTTA.

This clonotype has at least ten counts. The chain combines TRBV4-2 with TRBJ1-2; 8 nucleotides line up with TRBD1. The germline V gene has CDR1 LGHNA and CDR2 YNFKEQ. The CDR3 runs to 16 residues. The V and J ends lost 4 bases and 0 bases, in that order; junction bases with no gene match: 7. The CDR3 sequence is CASSPGQGITNYGYTF. The CDR3 DNA sequence: TGTGCCAGCAGCCCCGGACAGGGAATTACTAACTATGGCTACACCTTC.

Worth noting for this clonotype: A read error is possible here, since a much larger clone lies one base away. Since no conserved phenylalanine or tryptophan closes the CDR3, a read error is the likely cause. This chain uses TRBV10-3 with TRBJ2-7; D gene ambiguous. V was cut by 10 bases and J by 1 base, with 17 bases left in between. CDR1 and CDR2 from the germline V gene are ENHRY and SYGVKD. The CDR3 covers 14 residues. CDR3 DNA sequence: TGTGCCACCCGTCCTGGCGCATCGTCCTACGAGCAGTACCTC. Its translation: CATRPGASSYEQYL.

This chain uses TRBV19 with TRBJ1-2; D perhaps matches TRBD1 (6 bases). V was pared by 2 bases and J by 8 bases, with 12 bases between. Germline CDR1 reads LNHDA; CDR2 reads SQIVND (reference sequence). CDR3 size: 13 residues. In DNA, the CDR3 is TGTGCCAGTAGTATACGGGGGCGCGTGGGCTACACCTTC. Translating gives CASSIRGRVGYTF.

This clonotype was seen more than once but under ten times. The rearrangement uses TRBV6-2 or TRBV6-3 and TRBJ2-7, with D possibly TRBD2 on 5 matching bases. CDR1 and CDR2 from the germline V gene are MNHEY and SVGEGT. The CDR3 contains 16 residues. Trimming left V 2 bases short and J 2 bases short, with 16 bases between. The CDR3 here is CASSYAMSRATYEQYF. As DNA, the CDR3 is TGTGCCAGCAGTTACGCCATGTCGCGGGCAACCTACGAGCAGTACTTC.

The chain employs TRBV2 and TRBJ1-5; D is undetermined. Germline V gene data show CDR1 as SNHLY and CDR2 as FYNNEI. The CDR3 has 15 amino acids. Deletions cut 6 bases from V and 6 bases from J, with 18 bases between. The DNA of the CDR3 is TGTGCCAGCAGGTCTTGGGGTTCTGTCGGTCAGCCCCAGCATTTT. Amino acid sequence: CASRSWGSVGQPQHF.

This chain joins TRBV25-1 and TRBJ2-7; D may be TRBD1 (5 bases). The germline V and J ends were trimmed by 4 bases and 3 bases, with 7 bases remaining between them. The CDR3 is 12 residues long. Germline V gene data show CDR1 as MGHDK and CDR2 as SYGVNS. This CDR3 is CASSGGNYEQYF. The CDR3 DNA is TGTGCCAGCAGTGGGGGCAACTACGAGCAGTACTTC.

The rearrangement uses TRBV6-1 and TRBJ2-7; D might be TRBD2 (5 bases). The CDR3 length is 13 residues. Germline V CDR1 and CDR2: MNHNS, SASEGT. Trimming removed 6 bases from V and 4 bases from J, with 13 bases in between. The CDR3, as DNA: TGTGCCAGCAGCGATAACCCGGGGTACGAGCAGTACTTC. This codes for CASSDNPGYEQYF.

The rearrangement links TRBV20-1 to TRBJ2-2; D might be TRBD1 or TRBD2, each matching 5 bases. Germline V gene data show CDR1 as DFQATT and CDR2 as SNEGSKA (reference sequence). Deletions cut 4 bases from V and 3 bases from J, with 15 bases between. This CDR3 has 15 residues. The CDR3 sequence is CSATKVGRDTGELFF. CDR3 DNA: TGCAGTGCTACCAAAGTGGGACGGGACACCGGGGAGCTGTTTTTT.

This chain connects TRBV19 to TRBJ1-1, with D maybe TRBD1 (6 bases). Trimming cost V 7 bases and J 3 bases, with 18 bases left between them. From germline, CDR1 is LNHDA and CDR2 SQIVND (reference sequence). The CDR3 runs 15 residues. CDR3 sequence (DNA): TGTGCCAGTACCCCAGTCCCGGACAGACACACTGAAGCTTTCTTT. It yields the protein CASTPVPDRHTEAFF.

At least ten counts were recorded for this clonotype. This rearrangement joins TRBV6-1 to TRBJ1-6; 8 bases map to TRBD1. Per the germline V gene, CDR1 is MNHNS and CDR2 is SASEGT. The CDR3 is 14 residues long. The V and J ends lost 6 bases and 9 bases, in that order; junction bases with no gene match: 7. The CDR3 is CASRDRVGGSPLHF. In DNA form, the CDR3 reads TGTGCCAGCAGGGACAGGGTGGGCGGTTCACCCCTCCACTTT.

The chain joins TRBV28 to TRBJ2-5; 13 positions agree with TRBD2. V gave up 6 bases and J gave up 4 bases; unmatched junction bases: 8. This CDR3 has 16 residues. Germline V gene sequence: CDR1 MDHEN, CDR2 SYDVKM. DNA for the CDR3: TGTGCCAGCAGCTCTCGGACTAGCGGGAGTGGAGAGACCCAGTACTTC. It yields the protein CASSSRTSGSGETQYF.

J is TRBJ2-7 and V is TRBV20-1, with 8 positions matching TRBD1. Germline loops: CDR1 DFQATT, CDR2 SNEGSKA (reference sequence). The V segment lost 0 bases and the J segment 3 bases; nucleotides outside the gene matches: 7. The CDR3 extends over 15 amino acids. CDR3 protein: CSAREPRDRNYEQYF. CDR3 bases: TGCAGTGCTAGAGAACCCCGGGACAGGAACTACGAGCAGTACTTC.

This chain uses TRBV7-4 with TRBJ1-5; no firm D call. CDR1 SGHVT and CDR2 SQSDAQ come from the germline V gene. With 0 bases removed from V and 0 bases from J, the gap between germline ends came to 9 bases. The CDR3 runs 16 residues. CDR3 protein: CASSLAATTSNQPQHF. The CDR3, as DNA: TGTGCCAGCAGCTTAGCCGCAACTACTAGCAATCAGCCCCAGCATTTT.

The chain couples TRBV2 to TRBJ1-4, with D hard to call. V lost 7 bases, J lost 3 bases, and 21 bases lay in between. The CDR3 covers 17 residues. Per germline, CDR1 SNHLY and CDR2 FYNNEI. The CDR3 DNA reads TGTGCCAGCACTCGAAGTTCGGTGTTTGAACCTAATGAAAAACTGTTTTTT. Its protein product is CASTRSSVFEPNEKLFF.

This clonotype appeared many times. The rearrangement links TRBV3-1 to TRBJ1-6; tentatively, D is TRBD1 (5 bases). Trimming left V 1 base short and J 8 bases short, with 9 bases between. Germline V gene sequence: CDR1 LGHDT, CDR2 YNNKEL (reference sequence). The CDR3 covers 14 residues. CDR3 in amino acids: CASSQGGDDSPLHF. The CDR3 DNA reads as TGTGCCAGCAGCCAAGGGGGGGATGATTCACCCCTCCACTTT. The full variable domain, completed using reference TRBV3-1 and TRBJ1-6, is DTAVSQTPKYLVTQMGNDKSIKCEQNLGHDTMYWYKQDSKKFLKIMFSYNNKELIINETVPNRFSPKSPDKAHLNLHINSLELGDSAVYFCASSQGGDDSPLHFGNGTRLTVT.

The J gene is TRBJ2-2, the V gene TRBV7-8; D gene uncertain. Germline CDR1 is SGHVS and CDR2 is FQNEAQ. The CDR3 has 14 amino acids. Trimming took 1 base from V and 6 from J, leaving 9 bases between them. The CDR3 sequence: CASSLGRPSGELFF. The CDR3 DNA follows: TGTGCCAGCAGCTTAGGTAGACCATCCGGGGAGCTGTTTTTT.

The CDR3 loop reads CASRPIPWGGGGYF. In DNA form, the CDR3 reads TGTGCCAGCAGACCCATACCGTGGGGGGGCGGTGGGTACTTC. This sequence joins TRBV6-5 and TRBJ2-7, with D perhaps matching TRBD2 (7 bases). Trimming left V 6 bases short and J 12 bases short, with 24 bases between. This CDR3 region has 14 residues. Germline values: CDR1 MNHEY, CDR2 SVGAGI.

V gene TRBV20-1 combines with J gene TRBJ2-5, with 8 bases matching TRBD1. This CDR3 region has 13 residues. CDR1 DFQATT and CDR2 SNEGSKA come from the germline V gene (reference sequence). DNA for the CDR3: TGCAGCTTAGGAAGGACAGGGCGAGAGACCCAGTACTTC. Translation: CSLGRTGRETQYF.

The chain is built from TRBV29-1 and TRBJ1-1, with 9 positions matching TRBD1. Germline V lookup: CDR1 SQVTM, CDR2 ANQGSEA. V lost 4 bases and J lost 2; bases outside the gene matches: 2. This CDR3 comprises 13 residues. As DNA, the CDR3 is TGCAGCGTTGGGGGACAGGGAAACACTGAAGCTTTCTTT. This codes for CSVGGQGNTEAFF. Drawing the rest from reference TRBV29-1 and TRBJ1-1, the complete variable domain is SAVISQKPSRDICQRGTSLTIQCQVDSQVTMMFWYRQQPGQSLTLIATANQGSEATYESGFVIDKFPISRPNLTFSTLTVSNMSPEDSSIYLCSVGGQGNTEAFFGQGTRLTVV.

This clonotype has only a few counts. The chain joins TRBV24-1 to TRBJ1-5; D not certain. V gave up 6 bases and J gave up 3 bases, with 14 bases separating them. The CDR3 consists of 15 residues. The germline V gene encodes CDR1 KGHDR and CDR2 SFDVKD. The CDR3 coding sequence is TGTGCCACCAGTTCGGGTCCAGTGATCAATCAGCCCCAGCATTTT. Translated: CATSSGPVINQPQHF.

Notes on this clonotype: Compared with germline, one end of the junction differs, possibly owing to a read error. The chain combines TRBV7-2 with TRBJ2-2; 10 bases align to TRBD2. CDR3 length: 17 residues. Germline V gives CDR1 SGHTA, CDR2 FQGNSA. The CDR3 protein is CANSKRTSGPNTGELFF. CDR3 nucleotides: TGTGCCAACAGCAAAAGGACTAGCGGACCGAACACCGGGGAGCTGTTTTTT.